This T cell receptor beta chain was observed in a study of Ad26.COV2.S vaccination and SARS-CoV-2 variants (dated by TCRdb to the early 2020s). At the level of the whole study: Donors in the vaccine arm were drawn from COV1001, a phase I-IIa trial of Ad26.COV2.S in healthy adults that was multicentre, randomized, double-blind and placebo-controlled. Ad26.COV2.S was administered intramuscularly at 5 x 10^10 or 1 x 10^11 viral particles, either as a single shot or as two shots given 56 days apart. TCRbeta repertoire sequencing served as the tool for gauging how specific and how broad the SARS-CoV-2-reactive T cell receptors were following Ad26.COV2.S vaccination. A total of approximately 30 samples were included in the TCR-sequenced set, comprising roughly 19 Ad26.COV2.S vaccine recipients, 5 placebo recipients and 8 SARS-CoV-2 convalescent individuals. Trial participants were randomized into five groups of five: low-dose or high-dose Ad26.COV2.S given once or twice, or placebo on both occasions. Throughout the experiments and outcome assessment, investigators stayed blinded to trial group allocation. Broad study findings and their caveats: The authors noted that the TCR breadth and depth analyses may have underestimated total T cell responses. After vaccination, substantial breadth of spike-specific CD8+ and CD4+ T cell responses was reported. Ad26.COV2.S recipients had higher spike-specific TCR breadth than placebo recipients (P = 0.0014). Non-spike TCR breadth was comparable between vaccine and placebo recipients, consistent with the vaccine containing only spike. Comparing responses between vaccine doses or regimens was not something the study was powered to do.

The intended sense of this specimen's treatment or condition label: roughly 20 received Ad26.COV2.S at low or high dose, single or two shots; about 5 received placebo; per-sample allocation not given. Repertoires of vaccine and placebo recipients were sequenced from samples taken on day 63 after the first injection. Between 29 July and 7 August 2020, Cohort 1b enrolled 25 adults aged 18-55 years at one site in Boston, USA. Ad26.COV2.S was a replication-incompetent adenovirus type 26 vector expressing a prefusion-stabilized SARS-CoV-2 spike protein from the original Wuhan strain. CDR1 MNHEY and CDR2 SVGEGT were looked up in the germline V gene. CDR3 length: 15 amino acids, cysteine to phenylalanine. Of all the DNA, just the CDR3 is kept, 45 bases in frame from base 1. From V the trimming removes 6 bases and from J it removes 3 bases, while the gene matches leave 6 bases of the junction unaccounted for.

The immunoSEQ Assay was the method used to sequence TCRbeta CDR3 regions. After extraction, genomic DNA underwent amplification by bias-controlled multiplex PCR, followed by high-throughput sequencing. The original pipeline was this. To quantify the absolute abundance of every unique TCRbeta CDR3 region, sequences were collapsed and filtered. Usable DNA was measured by amplifying reference genes present in all nucleated cells, and TCRbeta template counts were normalized to that usable DNA to estimate T cell fraction. Repertoire TCRs were annotated as SARS-CoV-2-specific by exact matching of V gene, CDR3 amino acid sequence and J gene to a known reactive TCR set. The reference SARS-CoV-2 TCR set was derived from MIRA and filtered for enrichment in COVID-19-positive ImmuneCODE repertoires, a step that removed public or cross-reactive TCRs. Drawing on the MIRA antigens, annotated TCRs were analysed further at the level of specific ORF or position within ORF. Depth was the summed frequency of annotated unique rearrangements, while breadth was defined as annotated unique rearrangements over total unique productive rearrangements. Two-sided Wilcoxon rank-sum tests were applied when comparing TCR breadth between groups. TCRdb took over this immuneACCESS table, retaining in-frame rearrangements with V and J assigned. Such tables are incomplete; in checked studies, under half of the missing clones stem from an unresolved V gene, and the remainder is unexplained. V, J and clone size derive from that table, while D and trimming were established from the DNA sequence. Counted in this sample were a few hundred thousand clones; roughly 90% of them appeared once. Of the sample, 3.6% is held by the ten largest clones.

For this clone: This receptor's antigen is unknown. Per-nucleotide qualities are absent, and no much larger clonotype sits a single base away.

The starting material was peripheral blood, obtained in a trial of Ad26.COV2.S vaccine versus placebo. Recombination linked TRBV6-2 or TRBV6-3 to TRBJ2-2, with 8 bases aligning to TRBD1. This clonotype originated in a person aged 18-60 years who received the Ad26.COV2.S COVID-19 vaccine or a placebo. The DNA sequence is TGTGCCAGCAGCCTGCAGGGGGCGCACACCGGGGAGCTGTTTTTT. Translated, it gives CASSLQGAHTGELFF.